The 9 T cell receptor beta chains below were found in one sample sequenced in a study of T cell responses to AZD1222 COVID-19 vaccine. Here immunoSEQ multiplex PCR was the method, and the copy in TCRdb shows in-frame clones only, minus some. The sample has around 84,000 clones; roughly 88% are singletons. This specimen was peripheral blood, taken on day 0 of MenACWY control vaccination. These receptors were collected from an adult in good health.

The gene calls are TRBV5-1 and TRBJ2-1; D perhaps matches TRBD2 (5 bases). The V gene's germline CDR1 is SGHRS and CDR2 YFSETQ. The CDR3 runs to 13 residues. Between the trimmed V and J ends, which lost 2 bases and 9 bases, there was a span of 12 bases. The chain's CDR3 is CASSFRNEGEQFF. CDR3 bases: TGCGCCAGCAGCTTTCGAAATGAGGGTGAGCAGTTCTTC.

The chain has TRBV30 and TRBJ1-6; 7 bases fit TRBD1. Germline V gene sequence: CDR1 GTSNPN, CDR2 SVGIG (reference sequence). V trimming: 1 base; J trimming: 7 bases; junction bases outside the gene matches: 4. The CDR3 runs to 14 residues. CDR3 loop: CAWSGGQMNSPLHF. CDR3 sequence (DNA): TGTGCCTGGAGTGGGGGACAGATGAATTCACCCCTCCACTTT.

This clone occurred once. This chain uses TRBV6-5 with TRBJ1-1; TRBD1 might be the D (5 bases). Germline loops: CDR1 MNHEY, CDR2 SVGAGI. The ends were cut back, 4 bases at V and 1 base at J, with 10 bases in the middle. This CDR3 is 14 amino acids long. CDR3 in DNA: TGTGCCAGCAGTTCCCCGGGGGAGAACACTGAAGCTTTCTTT. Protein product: CASSSPGENTEAFF.

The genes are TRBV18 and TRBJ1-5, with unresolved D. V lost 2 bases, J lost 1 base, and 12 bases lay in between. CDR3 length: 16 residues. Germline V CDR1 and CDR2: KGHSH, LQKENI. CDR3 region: CASSPAKEGSNQPQHF. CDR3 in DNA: TGTGCCAGCTCACCAGCAAAGGAAGGGAGCAATCAGCCCCAGCATTTT.

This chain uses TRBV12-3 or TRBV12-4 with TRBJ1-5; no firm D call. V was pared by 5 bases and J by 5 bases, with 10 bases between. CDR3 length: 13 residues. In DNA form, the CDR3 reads TGTGCCAGCAGTCTAAACTCCGATCAGCCCCAGCATTTT. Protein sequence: CASSLNSDQPQHF.

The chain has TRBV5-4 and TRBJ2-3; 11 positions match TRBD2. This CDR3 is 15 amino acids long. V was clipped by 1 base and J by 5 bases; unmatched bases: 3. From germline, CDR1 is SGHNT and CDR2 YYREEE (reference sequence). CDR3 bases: TGTGCCAGCAGCTTGCGCACTAGCGGGGGAGATACGCAGTATTTT. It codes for CASSLRTSGGDTQYF.

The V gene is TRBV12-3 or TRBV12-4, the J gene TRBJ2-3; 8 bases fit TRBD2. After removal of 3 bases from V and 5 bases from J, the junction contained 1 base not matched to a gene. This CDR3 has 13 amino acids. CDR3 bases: TGTGCCAGCAGTTTCGGGGGGGGAGATACGCAGTATTTT. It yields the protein CASSFGGGDTQYF.

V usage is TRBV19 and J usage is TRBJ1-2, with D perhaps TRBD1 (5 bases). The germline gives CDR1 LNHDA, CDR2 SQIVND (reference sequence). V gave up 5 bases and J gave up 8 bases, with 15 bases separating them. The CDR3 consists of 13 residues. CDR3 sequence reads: CASSAQLRDGYTF. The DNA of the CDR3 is TGTGCCAGTAGTGCCCAGCTGAGGGACGGCTACACCTTC. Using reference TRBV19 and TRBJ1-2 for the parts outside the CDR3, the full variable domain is DGGITQSPKYLFRKEGQNVTLSCEQNLNHDAMYWYRQDPGQGLRLIYYSQIVNDFQKGDIAEGYSVSREKKESFPLTVTSAQKNPTAFYLCASSAQLRDGYTFGSGTRLTVV.

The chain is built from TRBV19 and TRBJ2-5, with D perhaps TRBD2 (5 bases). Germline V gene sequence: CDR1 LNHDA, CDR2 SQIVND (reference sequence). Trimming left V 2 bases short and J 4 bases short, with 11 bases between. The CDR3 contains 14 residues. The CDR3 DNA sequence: TGTGCCAGTAGTATAACCGGGAACCCAGAGACCCAGTACTTC. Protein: CASSITGNPETQYF.